This TCR beta chain was profiled in a study of regulatory T cells in long-lasting Graves disease. CDR3 size: 14 residues. CDR1 and CDR2 (germline): DFQATT, SNEGSKA (reference sequence). Trimming removed 3 bases at V and 3 bases at J, with 12 bases between. The time point here: persistent/refractory GD, antithyroid drugs over 5 years with positive TRAb. TCR sequences were obtained from RNA taken from PBMCs. Construction of TCR beta libraries relied on iRepertoire HTBI primers and on Arm-PCR targeting CDR3 regions. One entry per CDR3 protein results from TCRdb running MiXCR on the multiplex PCR reads. Of about 470,000 distinct CDR3 sequences in the sample, 20% to 25% are singletons; the top ten hold about 6.6%.

The receptor was derived from a female donor with Graves disease. V usage is TRBV20-1 and J usage is TRBJ1-3, with no clear D. This material consisted of peripheral blood mononuclear cells (PBMCs), taken when the disease was refractory, from a patient treated with antithyroid drugs. The CDR3 spells CSASAHRFGNTIYF. DNA for the CDR3: TGCAGTGCTAGTGCCCACAGATTTGGAAACACCATATATTTT.